This T cell receptor (beta chain) derives from a study of ipilimumab plus nivolumab after autologous stem cell transplantation. Assay: immunoSEQ multiplex PCR; the TCRdb copy retains only in-frame clones and omits some. The data contain under 30,000 clones, more than 70% of them singletons. Ipilimumab, 1 mg/kg, started 14 to 28 days after autologous transplant. V lost 2 bases to trimming and J lost 4 bases, with 14 bases between them. CDR1 is MNHNS and CDR2 is SASEGT in the germline V gene. The CDR3 is 15 residues long. The TCR originated in a male donor with diffuse large B-cell lymphoma. The chain has TRBV6-1 and TRBJ1-2, with D perhaps TRBD1 (6 bases). The material sequenced was PBMCs, taken in a trial of ipilimumab plus nivolumab as post-transplant consolidation. The CDR3 spells CASSEPTGLLYGYTF. In DNA, the CDR3 is TGTGCCAGCAGTGAACCCACAGGGCTACTCTATGGCTACACCTTC.